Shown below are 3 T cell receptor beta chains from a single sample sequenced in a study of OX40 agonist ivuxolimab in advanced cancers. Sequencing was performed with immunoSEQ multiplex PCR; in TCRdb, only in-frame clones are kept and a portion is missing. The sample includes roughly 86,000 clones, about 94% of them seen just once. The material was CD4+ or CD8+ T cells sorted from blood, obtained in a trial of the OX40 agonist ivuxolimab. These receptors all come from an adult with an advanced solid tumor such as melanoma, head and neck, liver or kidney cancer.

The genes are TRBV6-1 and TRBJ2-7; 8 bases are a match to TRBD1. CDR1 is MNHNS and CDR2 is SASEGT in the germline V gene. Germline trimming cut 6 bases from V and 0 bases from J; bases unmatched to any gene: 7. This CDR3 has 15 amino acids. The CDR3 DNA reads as TGTGCCAGCAGAACCGGGACAGGAATCTCCTACGAGCAGTACTTC. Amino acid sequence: CASRTGTGISYEQYF.

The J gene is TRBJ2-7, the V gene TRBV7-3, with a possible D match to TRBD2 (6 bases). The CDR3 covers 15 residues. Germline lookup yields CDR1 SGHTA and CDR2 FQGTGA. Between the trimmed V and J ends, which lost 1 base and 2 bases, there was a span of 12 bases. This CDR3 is CASSLSGTSPYEQYF. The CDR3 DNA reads TGTGCCAGCAGCTTAAGCGGGACTTCCCCCTACGAGCAGTACTTC.

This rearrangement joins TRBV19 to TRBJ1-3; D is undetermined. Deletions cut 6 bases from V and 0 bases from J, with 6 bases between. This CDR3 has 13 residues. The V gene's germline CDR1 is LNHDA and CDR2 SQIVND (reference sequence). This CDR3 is CASRWSSGNTIYF. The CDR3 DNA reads TGTGCCAGTAGGTGGAGCTCTGGAAACACCATATATTTT.